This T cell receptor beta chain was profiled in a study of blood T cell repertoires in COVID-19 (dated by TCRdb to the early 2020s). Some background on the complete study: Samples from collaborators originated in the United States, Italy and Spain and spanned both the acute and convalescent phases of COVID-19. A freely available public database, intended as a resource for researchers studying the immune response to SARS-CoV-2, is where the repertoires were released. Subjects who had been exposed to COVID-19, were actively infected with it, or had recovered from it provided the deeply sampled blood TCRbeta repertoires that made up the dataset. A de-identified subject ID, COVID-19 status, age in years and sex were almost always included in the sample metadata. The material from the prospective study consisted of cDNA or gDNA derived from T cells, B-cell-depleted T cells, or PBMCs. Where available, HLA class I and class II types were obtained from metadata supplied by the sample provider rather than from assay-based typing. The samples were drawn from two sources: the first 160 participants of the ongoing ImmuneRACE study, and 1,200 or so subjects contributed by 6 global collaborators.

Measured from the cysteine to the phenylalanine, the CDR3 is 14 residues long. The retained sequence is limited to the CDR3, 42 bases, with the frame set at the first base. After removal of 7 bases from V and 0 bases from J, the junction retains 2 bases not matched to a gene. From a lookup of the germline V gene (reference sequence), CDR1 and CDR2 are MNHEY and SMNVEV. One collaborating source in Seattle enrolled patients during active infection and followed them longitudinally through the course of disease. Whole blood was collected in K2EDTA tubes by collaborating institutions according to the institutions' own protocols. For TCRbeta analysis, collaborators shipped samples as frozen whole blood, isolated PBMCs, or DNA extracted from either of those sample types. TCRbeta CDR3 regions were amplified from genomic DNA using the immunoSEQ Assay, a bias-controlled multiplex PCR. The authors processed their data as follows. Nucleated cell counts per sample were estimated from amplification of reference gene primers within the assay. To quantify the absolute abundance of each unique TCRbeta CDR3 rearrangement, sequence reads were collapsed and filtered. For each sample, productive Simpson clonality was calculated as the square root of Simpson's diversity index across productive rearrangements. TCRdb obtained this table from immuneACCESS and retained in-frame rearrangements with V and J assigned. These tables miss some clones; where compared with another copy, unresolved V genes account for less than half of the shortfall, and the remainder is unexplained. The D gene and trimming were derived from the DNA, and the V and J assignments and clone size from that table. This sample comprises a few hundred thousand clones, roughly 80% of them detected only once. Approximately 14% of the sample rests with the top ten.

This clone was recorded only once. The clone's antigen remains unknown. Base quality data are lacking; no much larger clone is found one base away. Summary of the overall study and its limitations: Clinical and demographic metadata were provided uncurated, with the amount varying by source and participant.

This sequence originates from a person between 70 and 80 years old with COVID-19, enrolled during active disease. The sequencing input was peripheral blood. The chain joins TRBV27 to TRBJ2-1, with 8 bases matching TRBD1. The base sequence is TGTGCCAGCACTACAGGGGGCTCCTACAATGAGCAGTTCTTC. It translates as CASTTGGSYNEQFF.